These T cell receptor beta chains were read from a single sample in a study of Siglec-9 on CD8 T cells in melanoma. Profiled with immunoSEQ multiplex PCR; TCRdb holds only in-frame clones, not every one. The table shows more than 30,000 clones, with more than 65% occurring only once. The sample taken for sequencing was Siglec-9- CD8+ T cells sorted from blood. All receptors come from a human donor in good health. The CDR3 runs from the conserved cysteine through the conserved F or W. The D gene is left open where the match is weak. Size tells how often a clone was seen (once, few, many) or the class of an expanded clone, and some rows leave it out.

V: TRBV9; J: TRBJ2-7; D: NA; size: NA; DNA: TGTGCCAGCAGCGTAGTCCCCCGGGGTACAGGATTCTACGAGCAGTACTTC; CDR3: CASSVVPRGTGFYEQYF
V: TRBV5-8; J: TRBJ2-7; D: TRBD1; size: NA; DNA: TGTGCCAGCAGCTTGGGGGAGACAGGGGATGAGCAGTACTTC; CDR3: CASSLGETGDEQYF
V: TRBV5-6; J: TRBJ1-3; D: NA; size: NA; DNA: TGTGCCAGCAGCTTGGCGGGAGGATTCTCTGGAAACACCATATATTTT; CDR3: CASSLAGGFSGNTIYF
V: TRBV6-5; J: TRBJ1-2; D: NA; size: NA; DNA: TGTGCCAGCAGTTACGGATATGGCTACACCTTC; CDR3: CASSYGYGYTF
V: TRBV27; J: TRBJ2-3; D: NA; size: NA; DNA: TGTGCCAGCAGTCATCGTGGTGGGTTCGATACGCAGTATTTT; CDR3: CASSHRGGFDTQYF
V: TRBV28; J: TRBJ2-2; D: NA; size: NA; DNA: TGTGCCAGCAGTTTCTCCCCTGGAATAGGGGACGTGGAGCGCACCGGGGAGCTGTTTTTT; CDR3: CASSFSPGIGDVERTGELFF
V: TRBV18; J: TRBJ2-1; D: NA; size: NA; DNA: TGTGCCAGCTCACCACCGGCGGGACGGATAGACCCCTCCTACAATGAGCAGTTCTTC; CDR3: CASSPPAGRIDPSYNEQFF
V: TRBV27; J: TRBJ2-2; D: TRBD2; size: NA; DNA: TGTGCCAGCAAATGGCAGGGAGGGACCGGGGAGCTGTTTTTT; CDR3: CASKWQGGTGELFF
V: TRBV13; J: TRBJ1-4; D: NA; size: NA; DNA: TGTGCCAGCAGCTCCACAGGGAGGACTGAAAAACTGTTTTTT; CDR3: CASSSTGRTEKLFF
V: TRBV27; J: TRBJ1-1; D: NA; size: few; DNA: TGTGCCAGCAGTGCGACAGTGTACACTGAAGCTTTCTTT; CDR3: CASSATVYTEAFF